This is a list of T cell receptor beta chains from one sample in a study of human T cells and chemical hapten exposure. TCRdb called the RACE reads again in MiXCR, with one record for every CDR3 protein. The sample consists of tens of thousands of distinct CDR3 sequences, approximately 12% of them appearing once. The sample in question was whole blood, obtained in connection with sensitization to the hapten diphenylcyclopropenone (DPC). Receptors originate from a woman in her 50s with alopecia areata. Some clones in this sample may be carry-over from other donors' samples. Both conserved end residues are part of each CDR3. D genes are given only for firm matches. Clone size is stated in some rows and not others, as once, few, many or a class when expanded.

CDR3 DNA	CDR3 protein	J gene	CDR3 length	D gene	clone size	V gene
TGTGCCATCAGCATGACGGGCCACAACACTGAAGCTTTCTTT	CAISMTGHNTEAFF	TRBJ1-1	14	-	-	TRBV10-3
TGTGCCAGCACCGGACTAGACGAGACCCAGTACTTC	CASTGLDETQYF	TRBJ2-5	12	TRBD2	-	TRBV6-5
TGTGCCAGCAGCCTTGGGACAATGCGCGAAGAGACCCAGTACTTC	CASSLGTMREETQYF	TRBJ2-5	15	-	few	TRBV7-8
TGTGCCAGTAGTATAAACGGCGGACAAGAGACCCAGTACTTC	CASSINGGQETQYF	TRBJ2-5	14	-	many	TRBV19
TGTGCCAGCAGTAAGGGGGCGCACTATGGCTACACCTTC	CASSKGAHYGYTF	TRBJ1-2	13	TRBD1	-	TRBV28
TGTGCCAGCAGTTTGGGGTCCCTAAATCAGCCCCAGCATTTT	CASSLGSLNQPQHF	TRBJ1-5	14	-	-	TRBV28
TGCAGTGCTAGAGATTGGGACACTGAAGCTTTCTTT	CSARDWDTEAFF	TRBJ1-1	12	-	many	TRBV20-1
TGTGCCAGCAGTCGCTCACAGGGGGCGCGGTACACCTTC	CASSRSQGARYTF	TRBJ1-2	13	TRBD1	-	TRBV28
TGTGCCAGCAGCCAAGTAGCGGGGGTTGTCCAAGAGACCCAGTACTTC	CASSQVAGVVQETQYF	TRBJ2-5	16	TRBD2	few	TRBV4-2
TGTGCCAGCAGTACCCAAGTGGCCTCTCAGTACTTC	CASSTQVASQYF	TRBJ2-7	12	-	few	TRBV12-3/TRBV12-4
TGTGCCAGCAGACTGGCCGGGCTTCAGCCCCAGCATTTT	CASRLAGLQPQHF	TRBJ1-5	13	-	few	TRBV12-3/TRBV12-4
TGTGCCAGCAGTTACCAGGGGATAGCGGCTACCGAGCAGTTCTTC	CASSYQGIAATEQFF	TRBJ2-1	15	-	many	TRBV6-2/TRBV6-3
TGTGCCAGCAGCTTAGCCTGGGGACGGGATAATTCACCCCTCCACTTT	CASSLAWGRDNSPLHF	TRBJ1-6	16	-	few	TRBV11-2
TGTGCCAGTAGTATTAAACAGGGAGGAGGGCAACTTCAGCCCCAGCATTTT	CASSIKQGGGQLQPQHF	TRBJ1-5	17	-	few	TRBV19
TGTGCCACCAGAGATACAGGGGCGCAAAACACCATATATTTT	CATRDTGAQNTIYF	TRBJ1-3	14	TRBD1	-	TRBV12-3/TRBV12-4
TGTGCCACCAGTGACCAAACAGAAACTGGGGCCAACGTCCTGACTTTC	CATSDQTETGANVLTF	TRBJ2-6	16	-	many	TRBV24-1
TGCGCCAGCAGCCAAGATGAGGGCTTTCCCTACGAGCAGTACTTC	CASSQDEGFPYEQYF	TRBJ2-7	15	-	-	TRBV4-3
TGCGCCAGCAGCAACCGAAGGGCCAACACCGGGGAGCTGTTTTTT	CASSNRRANTGELFF	TRBJ2-2	15	-	many	TRBV5-1
TGCGCCAGCAGCTTAGGGACAGGGGGTTCCTACAATGAGCAGTTCTTC	CASSLGTGGSYNEQFF	TRBJ2-1	16	TRBD1	few	TRBV5-1
TGTGCCAGCAGCCCCTCCCGGGCCGGGGAGCTGTTTTTT	CASSPSRAGELFF	TRBJ2-2	13	-	many	TRBV11-2
TGTGCCAGCAGCCCGGGACTAGACGCTGAGCAGTTCTTC	CASSPGLDAEQFF	TRBJ2-1	13	TRBD2	many	TRBV7-2
TGTGCCAGCAGCTTAGTCCGGGACCCGAACACTGAAGCTTTCTTT	CASSLVRDPNTEAFF	TRBJ1-1	15	-	many	TRBV7-9
TGTGCCACCAGCAGAGAATTCGGGCACCAAGGGACCGGGGAGCTGTTTTTT	CATSREFGHQGTGELFF	TRBJ2-2	17	-	few	TRBV15
TGTGCCAGCAGCTTACATGGGACGGGGAACACTGAAGCTTTCTTT	CASSLHGTGNTEAFF	TRBJ1-1	15	-	-	TRBV7-9
TGTGCCAGCAGCAATGCGGGCCGTTCCAACTACGAGCAGTACTTC	CASSNAGRSNYEQYF	TRBJ2-7	15	-	many	TRBV21-1
TGTGCCAGCAGTCTTCGGGACAGCCGAACAGATACGCAGTATTTT	CASSLRDSRTDTQYF	TRBJ2-3	15	TRBD1	-	TRBV3-1
TGCGCCAGCAGCTACGGCAAAGAGGGACAGCCCACCGGGGAGCTGTTTTTT	CASSYGKEGQPTGELFF	TRBJ2-2	17	TRBD1	-	TRBV5-1
TGTGCCAGCAGCATAGAGAGGGGGCTCGTTAAATTATACGAGCAGTACTTC	CASSIERGLVKLYEQYF	TRBJ2-7	17	TRBD1	few	TRBV7-2
TGTGCCAGCAGCCAGCGGTATGGCTACACCTTC	CASSQRYGYTF	TRBJ1-2	11	-	-	TRBV7-2
TGTGCCAGCTCACCCCCAGCCCGGACTAACACAGATACGCAGTATTTT	CASSPPARTNTDTQYF	TRBJ2-3	16	-	many	TRBV18
TGCGCCAGCAGCTTAGATGACAGCTTCTCAAACACAGATACGCAGTATTTT	CASSLDDSFSNTDTQYF	TRBJ2-3	17	-	-	TRBV5-1
TGTGCCAGCACCGGGGGCTTAGATTCACCCCTCCACTTT	CASTGGLDSPLHF	TRBJ1-6	13	-	few	TRBV3-1
TGTGCCAGCAGCACTGACAGGGTAGGCAATCAGCCCCAGCATTTT	CASSTDRVGNQPQHF	TRBJ1-5	15	TRBD1	many	TRBV2
TGTGCCAGCAGTGACCAAAGTTCAGGTCAAGACCAGCCCCAGCATTTT	CASSDQSSGQDQPQHF	TRBJ1-5	16	-	many	TRBV25-1
TGTGCCAGCAGCTTAGTGTACAATGAGCAGTTCTTC	CASSLVYNEQFF	TRBJ2-1	12	-	many	TRBV11-2
TGTGCCAGCAGCGGGACAGGGGCCTCCTCTGGAAACACCATATATTTT	CASSGTGASSGNTIYF	TRBJ1-3	16	TRBD1	many	TRBV6-6
TGTGCCAGCAGCCAACAGGTACAGCAGCCCCAGCATTTT	CASSQQVQQPQHF	TRBJ1-5	13	-	few	TRBV12-3/TRBV12-4
TGTGCCAGCAGAGGAGCCTATAATTCACCCCTCCACTTT	CASRGAYNSPLHF	TRBJ1-6	13	-	many	TRBV12-3/TRBV12-4
TGTGCCAGCAGTTTAGGCAGCCACCTCTTTCCCCCCACTGAAGCTTTCTTT	CASSLGSHLFPPTEAFF	TRBJ1-1	17	-	many	TRBV12-3/TRBV12-4
TGCGCCAGCAGCAGTCAGGGGGCGTACGAGCAGTACTTC	CASSSQGAYEQYF	TRBJ2-7	13	TRBD1	many	TRBV5-1
TGTGCCAGCAGAGACACAGGTTACAACACTGAAGCTTTCTTT	CASRDTGYNTEAFF	TRBJ1-1	14	-	many	TRBV27
TGTGCCAGCAGCTTATGGGACAACAACTACGAGCAGTACTTC	CASSLWDNNYEQYF	TRBJ2-7	14	-	-	TRBV7-2
TGTGCCAGCAGTCCCGGGACATCGGGGAACAATGAGCAGTTCTTC	CASSPGTSGNNEQFF	TRBJ2-1	15	-	-	TRBV28